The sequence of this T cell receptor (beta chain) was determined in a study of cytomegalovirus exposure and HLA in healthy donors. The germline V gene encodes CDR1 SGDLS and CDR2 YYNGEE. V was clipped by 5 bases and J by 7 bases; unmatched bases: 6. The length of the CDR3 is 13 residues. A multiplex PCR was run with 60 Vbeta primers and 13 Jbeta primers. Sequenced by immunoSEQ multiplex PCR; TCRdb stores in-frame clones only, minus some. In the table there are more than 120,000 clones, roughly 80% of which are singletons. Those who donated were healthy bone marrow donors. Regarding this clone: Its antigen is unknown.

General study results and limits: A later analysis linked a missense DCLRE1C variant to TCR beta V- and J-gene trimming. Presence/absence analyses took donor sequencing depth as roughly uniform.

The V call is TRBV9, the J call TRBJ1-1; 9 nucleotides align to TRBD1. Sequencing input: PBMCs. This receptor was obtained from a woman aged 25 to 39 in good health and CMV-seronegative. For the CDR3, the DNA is TGTGCCAGCAGTGGACAGGGGCTGGGTGAAGCTTTCTTT. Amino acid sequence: CASSGQGLGEAFF.